Below are 24 T cell receptor beta chains sequenced from a single sample in a study of blood T cells in healthy people across ages. A second PCR, run for roughly 7 to 12 cycles, used a sample-barcoded 5' primer plus a J-beta primer mix. TCRdb reprocessed the 5' RACE reads via MiXCR and lists one record per CDR3 protein. The data hold 730,000 or so distinct CDR3 sequences, with around 38% observed a single time. The sequenced sample consisted of blood. The receptors originated from a man at least 80 years old in good health.

In this sample, this clonotype turned up many times. The rearrangement links TRBV2 to TRBJ2-7, with 11 nucleotides matching TRBD2. Germline CDR1 SNHLY, CDR2 FYNNEI. The CDR3 has 14 residues. The junction had 9 bases not matched to a gene; V was cut back by 10 bases and J by 4 bases. CDR3 sequence: CATETGTSGYEQYF. The CDR3 nucleotides read TGTGCCACAGAGACCGGGACTAGCGGTTACGAGCAGTACTTC.

This clonotype occurred a few times. This chain connects TRBV20-1 to TRBJ2-3; TRBD1 or TRBD2 may be the D gene (5 bases each). The CDR3 is made up of 15 amino acids. Trimming removed 2 bases from V and 2 bases from J, with 14 bases in between. Germline CDR1 reads DFQATT; CDR2 reads SNEGSKA (reference sequence). The CDR3 sequence is CSARQPGAYTDTQYF. The CDR3 nucleotides are TGCAGTGCTAGACAACCCGGGGCTTACACAGATACGCAGTATTTT.

This clonotype was picked up one time. Since a much larger clone is just one base distant, this may be a read error. The chain employs TRBV11-2 and TRBJ2-5; the D gene is possibly TRBD2 (6 bases). Germline assignment: CDR1 SGHAT and CDR2 FQNNGV. CDR3 length equals 14 residues. V shed 1 base and J shed 3 bases, with 9 bases lying between them. The CDR3 DNA reads TGTGCCAGCAGCTTAGGGGCGGGGAAAGAGACCCAGTACTTC. This codes for CASSLGAGKETQYF.

This clonotype showed up just once. This chain connects TRBV20-1 to TRBJ1-1; 8 positions agree with TRBD1. Trimming cost V 5 bases and J 3 bases; bases outside gene matches: 23. Looked up from germline, CDR1 is DFQATT and CDR2 is SNEGSKA (reference sequence). The CDR3 has 19 residues. CDR3 nucleotide sequence: TGCAGTGCTGAAGACCTGCGGACAGGGTCCGACTTTTGGGACACTGAAGCTTTCTTT. Its protein is CSAEDLRTGSDFWDTEAFF.

The CDR3 DNA is TGTGCCAGCGGGATCTCGACAGGGGTGGGCTATGGCTACACCTTC. Amino acid sequence: CASGISTGVGYGYTF. J is TRBJ1-2 and V is TRBV7-9, with TRBD1 identical over 8 bases. The CDR3 is 15 residues long. V shed 8 bases, J shed 4 bases, and the junction held 12 bases outside the gene matches. CDR1 is SEHNR, CDR2 FQNEAQ, per germline (reference sequence).

Of note for this clonotype: A much larger clone is a single base away; this may be a read error. The gene calls are TRBV29-1 and TRBJ2-7, with D possibly TRBD1 on 6 matching bases. V was shortened by 8 bases and J by 7 bases, with 21 bases between the two germline ends. CDR3 length equals 13 residues. Germline V gene lookup returns CDR1 SQVTM and CDR2 ANQGSEA. CDR3 DNA: TGCAGCAGTCGGGACAACCTCCTGGGGGAGCAGTACTTC. Protein sequence: CSSRDNLLGEQYF.

The table lists this clonotype with a few counts. The genes are TRBV7-2 and TRBJ2-2; 8 bases match TRBD1. Losses at the gene ends were 3 bases for V and 0 bases for J; bases not matched to a gene: 6. Germline CDR1 and CDR2: SGHTA and FQGNSA. This CDR3 region has 17 residues. Written as DNA, the CDR3 is TGTGCCAGCAGCTTTCGACAGGGGCCTACGAACACCGGGGAGCTGTTTTTT. It encodes CASSFRQGPTNTGELFF. Drawing the rest from reference TRBV7-2 and TRBJ2-2, the complete variable domain is GAGVSQSPSNKVTEKGKDVELRCDPISGHTALYWYRQSLGQGLEFLIYFQGNSAPDKSGLPSDRFSAERTGGSVSTLTIQRTQQEDSAVYLCASSFRQGPTNTGELFFGEGSRLTVL.

The V call is TRBV6-5, the J call TRBJ2-4; 10 bases align to TRBD1. The closer fit of TRBJ2-5 to the DNA end suggests the J call may be wrong. The CDR3 extends over 15 amino acids. Germline V gene sequence: CDR1 MNHEY, CDR2 SVGAGI. The CDR3 DNA is TGTGCCAGCAGTTACACCCGACAGGGGGCGGAGACCCAGTACTTC. It specifies CASSYTRQGAETQYF.

The CDR3 loop reads CASNSGGGRREETQYF. CDR3 DNA sequence: TGTGCCAGCAACTCAGGGGGCGGGAGACGGGAAGAGACCCAGTACTTC. V gene TRBV6-2 or TRBV6-3 combines with J gene TRBJ2-5; D possibly corresponds to TRBD1 (8 bases). Germline CDR1 is MNHEY and CDR2 is SVGEGT. The CDR3 is 16 amino acids. V lost 7 bases and J 3 bases, leaving 21 bases between the germline ends.

The chain recombines TRBV6-2 or TRBV6-3 with TRBJ2-5; TRBD1 agrees at 9 bases. J lost 2 bases, V lost 6 bases, and 16 bases had no gene match. There are 18 residues in the CDR3. From germline, CDR1 is MNHEY and CDR2 SVGEGT. This CDR3 is CASSPIPSTGGNQETQYF. The CDR3 bases are TGTGCCAGCAGCCCCATTCCTTCGACAGGGGGGAATCAAGAGACCCAGTACTTC.

CDR3 nucleotide sequence: TGCGCCAGCAGCCTCCGGACAGGGGAAGGCGAGCAGTACTTC. It is translated as CASSLRTGEGEQYF. J is TRBJ2-5 and V is TRBV5-1, with TRBD1 matching over 9 bases. TRBJ2-7 explains the end of the DNA better; the J call may be wrong. Germline V CDR1 and CDR2: SGHRS, YFSETQ. The CDR3 sequence is 14 residues long.

Concerning this clonotype itself: This could be a read error, since a much larger clone is one nucleotide away. In DNA form, the CDR3 reads TGTGCCAGCAGTGCTAGCGGGAGGCGCAATGAGCAGTTCTTC. Translated, it gives CASSASGRRNEQFF. The chain uses TRBV28 and TRBJ2-1; TRBD2 matches 11 bases. This CDR3 contains 14 residues. Germline trimming cut 5 bases from V and 6 bases from J; bases unmatched to any gene: 3. Germline-derived CDR1 and CDR2 are MDHEN and SYDVKM.

A note on this clonotype: Given a much more abundant clone one base away, this may be a read error. The chain couples TRBV4-3 to TRBJ2-3, with D unresolved. The CDR3 is made up of 13 amino acids. CDR1 is LGHNA and CDR2 is YSLEER in the germline V gene. Trimming took off 0 bases at V and 7 bases at J, with 8 bases between the two ends. The CDR3 bases are TGCGCCAGCAGCCAAGATCCAGTCAATACGCAGTATTTT. Its translation is CASSQDPVNTQYF.

In this sample, this clonotype turned up a few times. The chain links TRBV7-2 to TRBJ1-2; D is uncertain. Per germline, CDR1 SGHTA and CDR2 FQGNSA. The CDR3 covers 12 residues. Between the trimmed V and J ends, which lost 3 bases and 7 bases, there was a span of 9 bases. The CDR3 spells CASSFDISGYTF. The CDR3 DNA sequence: TGTGCCAGCAGCTTTGATATCTCTGGCTACACCTTC. Looking up the rest from reference TRBV7-2 and TRBJ1-2 gives the full variable domain: GAGVSQSPSNKVTEKGKDVELRCDPISGHTALYWYRQSLGQGLEFLIYFQGNSAPDKSGLPSDRFSAERTGGSVSTLTIQRTQQEDSAVYLCASSFDISGYTFGSGTRLTVV.

This clonotype was picked up a small number of times. The V call is TRBV5-1, the J call TRBJ2-5; 7 bases agree with TRBD2. The ends lost 4 bases at V and 4 bases at J; junction bases unmatched: 10. The CDR3 contains 15 residues. CDR1 is SGHRS and CDR2 is YFSETQ in the germline V gene. CDR3 bases: TGCGCCAGCAGCCCACTGACAAGGGAGGGAGAGACCCAGTACTTC. Protein: CASSPLTREGETQYF.

In this sample, this clonotype turned up once. V usage is TRBV11-2 and J usage is TRBJ1-2; TRBD1 aligns across 8 bases. This CDR3 has 15 residues. Germline V gene data show CDR1 as SGHAT and CDR2 as FQNNGV. The V gene end was trimmed by 5 bases and the J gene end by 4 bases; junction bases not matched to a gene: 9. CDR3 DNA sequence: TGTGCCAGCAGCCCTTGGGGGACAGGTGTCTATGGCTACACCTTC. Residues: CASSPWGTGVYGYTF.

The genes are TRBV30 and TRBJ2-7; no clear D. V was shortened by 0 bases and J by 5 bases, with 8 bases between the two germline ends. This CDR3 is 12 amino acids long. Germline lookup yields CDR1 GTSNPN and CDR2 SVGIG (reference sequence). The CDR3, as DNA: TGTGCCTGGAGTGTAAGCAGCAACGAGCAGTACTTC. The encoded protein is CAWSVSSNEQYF.

The CDR3 DNA follows: TGCGCCAGCAGCACGACAGTGAGCAATGAGCAGTACTTC. Translating it yields CASSTTVSNEQYF. V and J are TRBV5-1 and TRBJ2-5; D may be TRBD1 (5 bases). Germline assignment: CDR1 SGHRS and CDR2 YFSETQ. V lost 4 bases, J lost 11 bases, and 18 bases lay in between. The CDR3 consists of 13 residues.

V gene TRBV20-1 combines with J gene TRBJ1-4; D might be TRBD1 (5 bases). Trimming took off 6 bases at V and 8 bases at J, with 19 bases between the two ends. The CDR3 contains 14 residues. Germline V gene lookup returns CDR1 DFQATT and CDR2 SNEGSKA (reference sequence). The CDR3 here is CSAADRRKNEKLFF. The CDR3 nucleotides read TGCAGTGCAGCCGACAGAAGGAAGAACGAAAAACTGTTTTTT.

The CDR3 DNA is TGCAGCGGAAGTTCCCGGCCCGAGCAAGGGCAGCCCCAGCATTTT. It translates to CSGSSRPEQGQPQHF. This sequence joins TRBV20-1 and TRBJ1-5; D gene uncertain. Germline loops: CDR1 DFQATT, CDR2 SNEGSKA (reference sequence). The CDR3 totals 15 residues.

The rearrangement uses TRBV7-6 and TRBJ2-1; 7 bases agree with TRBD1. V was pared by 0 bases and J by 6 bases, with 11 bases of the junction left unmatched. This CDR3 contains 17 residues. The germline gives CDR1 SGHVS, CDR2 FNYEAQ. The CDR3 nucleotides read TGTGCCAGCAGCTTAGCACCCACAGGGGCCGTGGGCAATGAGCAGTTCTTC. Translation gives CASSLAPTGAVGNEQFF.

The chain links TRBV6-5 to TRBJ1-2; 8 bases align to TRBD1. The CDR3 totals 16 residues. CDR1 is MNHEY, CDR2 SVGAGI, per germline. The V gene end was trimmed by 4 bases and the J gene end by 4 bases; junction bases not matched to a gene: 11. CDR3 sequence (DNA): TGTGCCAGCAGTTTAGTAACAGGGACAGGCTTCTATGGCTACACCTTC. Amino acid sequence: CASSLVTGTGFYGYTF.

The chain joins TRBV7-2 to TRBJ2-2, with D uncertain. The CDR3 contains 16 residues. Germline V CDR1 and CDR2: SGHTA, FQGNSA. V dropped 0 bases and J dropped 3 bases, with 11 bases sitting between them. The DNA of the CDR3 is TGTGCCAGCAGCTTAGCCGGCAGCTTATACACCGGGGAGCTGTTTTTT. It yields the protein CASSLAGSLYTGELFF.

The chain recombines TRBV4-3 with TRBJ2-1; TRBD1 aligns across 9 bases. The J segment lost 5 bases and the V segment lost 0 bases, leaving 14 bases of the junction unmatched. CDR1 and CDR2 (germline): LGHNA, YSLEER. CDR3 length: 19 residues. The CDR3 region has the DNA TGCGCCAGCAGCCAAGATCTTACTCTGGCCGGGACAGGGAACAATGAGCAGTTCTTC. Translation gives CASSQDLTLAGTGNNEQFF.